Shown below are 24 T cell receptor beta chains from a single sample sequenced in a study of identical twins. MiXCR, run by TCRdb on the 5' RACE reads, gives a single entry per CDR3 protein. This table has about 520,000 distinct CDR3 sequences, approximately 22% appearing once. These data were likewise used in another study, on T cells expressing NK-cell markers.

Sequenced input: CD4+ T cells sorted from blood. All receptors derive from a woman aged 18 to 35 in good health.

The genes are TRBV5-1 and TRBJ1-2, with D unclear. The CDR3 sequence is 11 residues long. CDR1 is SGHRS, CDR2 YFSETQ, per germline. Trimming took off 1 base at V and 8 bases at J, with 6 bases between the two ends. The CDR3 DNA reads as TGCGCCAGCAGCTTGAACTCAGGCTACACCTTC. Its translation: CASSLNSGYTF.

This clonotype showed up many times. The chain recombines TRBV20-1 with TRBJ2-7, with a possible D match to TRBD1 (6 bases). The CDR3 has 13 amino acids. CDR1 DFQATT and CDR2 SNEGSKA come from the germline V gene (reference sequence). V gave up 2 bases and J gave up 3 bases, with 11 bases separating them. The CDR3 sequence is CSARKGVDYEQYF. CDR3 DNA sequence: TGCAGTGCTAGAAAGGGGGTGGACTACGAGCAGTACTTC.

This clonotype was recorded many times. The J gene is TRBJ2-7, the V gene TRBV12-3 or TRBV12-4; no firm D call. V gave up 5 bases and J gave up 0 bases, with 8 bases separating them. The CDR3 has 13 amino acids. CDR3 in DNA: TGTGCCAGCAGTCCCTCCAACTCCTACGAGCAGTACTTC. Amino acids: CASSPSNSYEQYF.

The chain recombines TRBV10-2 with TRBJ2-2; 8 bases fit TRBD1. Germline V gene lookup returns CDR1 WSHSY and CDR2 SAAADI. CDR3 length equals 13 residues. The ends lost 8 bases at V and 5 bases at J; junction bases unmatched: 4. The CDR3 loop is CASWDRMTGELFF. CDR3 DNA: TGCGCCAGCTGGGACAGGATGACCGGGGAGCTGTTTTTT.

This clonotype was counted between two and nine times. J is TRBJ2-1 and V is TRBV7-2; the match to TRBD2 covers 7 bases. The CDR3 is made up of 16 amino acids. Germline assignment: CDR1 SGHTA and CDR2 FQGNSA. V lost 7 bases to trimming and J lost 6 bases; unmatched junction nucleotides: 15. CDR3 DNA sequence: TGTGCCAGCACCTGGGACTACCCTGCCCCTGGCAATGAGCAGTTCTTC. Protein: CASTWDYPAPGNEQFF. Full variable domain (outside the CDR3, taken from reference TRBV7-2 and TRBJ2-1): GAGVSQSPSNKVTEKGKDVELRCDPISGHTALYWYRQSLGQGLEFLIYFQGNSAPDKSGLPSDRFSAERTGGSVSTLTIQRTQQEDSAVYLCASTWDYPAPGNEQFFGPGTRLTVL.

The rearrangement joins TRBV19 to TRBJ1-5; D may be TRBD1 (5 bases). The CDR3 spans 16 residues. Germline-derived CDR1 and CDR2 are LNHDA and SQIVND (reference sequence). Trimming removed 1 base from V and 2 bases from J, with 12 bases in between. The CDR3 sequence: CASSIGGSGGNQPQHF. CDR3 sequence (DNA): TGTGCCAGTAGTATAGGGGGGTCTGGCGGCAATCAGCCCCAGCATTTT.

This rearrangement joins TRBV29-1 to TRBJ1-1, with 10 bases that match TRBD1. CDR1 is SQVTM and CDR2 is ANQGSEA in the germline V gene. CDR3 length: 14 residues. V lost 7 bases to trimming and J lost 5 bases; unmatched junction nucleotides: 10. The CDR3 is CSGDRGQGGTEAFF. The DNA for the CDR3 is TGCAGCGGAGATCGAGGACAGGGGGGAACTGAAGCTTTCTTT.

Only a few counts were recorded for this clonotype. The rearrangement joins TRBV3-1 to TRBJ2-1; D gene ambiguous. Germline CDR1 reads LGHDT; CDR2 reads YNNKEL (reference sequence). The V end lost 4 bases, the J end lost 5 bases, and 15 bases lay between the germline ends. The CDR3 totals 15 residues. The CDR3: CASSRSETYNNEQFF. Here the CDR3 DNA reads TGTGCCAGCAGCCGCTCTGAGACGTACAACAATGAGCAGTTCTTC.

The CDR3 protein is CASSQWPPANTGELFF. CDR3 nucleotide sequence: TGTGCCAGCAGCCAATGGCCACCCGCGAACACCGGGGAGCTGTTTTTT. The rearrangement joins TRBV3-1 to TRBJ2-2; D unresolved. CDR1 and CDR2 (germline): LGHDT, YNNKEL (reference sequence). This CDR3 spans 16 amino acids. Trimming took off 2 bases at V and 0 bases at J, with 10 bases between the two ends. The variable domain in full, completed from reference TRBV3-1 and TRBJ2-2, reads DTAVSQTPKYLVTQMGNDKSIKCEQNLGHDTMYWYKQDSKKFLKIMFSYNNKELIINETVPNRFSPKSPDKAHLNLHINSLELGDSAVYFCASSQWPPANTGELFFGEGSRLTVL.

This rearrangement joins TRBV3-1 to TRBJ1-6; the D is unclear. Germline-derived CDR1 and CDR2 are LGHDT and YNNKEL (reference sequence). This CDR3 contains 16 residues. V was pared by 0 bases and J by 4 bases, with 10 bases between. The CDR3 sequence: CASSQEPAAYNSPLHF. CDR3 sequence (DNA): TGTGCCAGCAGCCAAGAACCGGCGGCGTATAATTCACCCCTCCACTTT.

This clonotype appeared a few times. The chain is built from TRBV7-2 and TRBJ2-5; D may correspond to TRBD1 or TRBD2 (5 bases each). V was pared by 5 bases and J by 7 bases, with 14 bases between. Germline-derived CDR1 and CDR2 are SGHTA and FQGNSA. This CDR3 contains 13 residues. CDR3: CASSPPSGRTQYF. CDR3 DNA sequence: TGTGCCAGCAGCCCCCCCTCGGGGCGGACCCAGTACTTC.

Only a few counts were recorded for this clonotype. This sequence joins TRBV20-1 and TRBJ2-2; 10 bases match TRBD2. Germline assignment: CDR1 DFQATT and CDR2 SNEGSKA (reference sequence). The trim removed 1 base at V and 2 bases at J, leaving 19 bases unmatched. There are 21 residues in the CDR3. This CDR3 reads CSARALLGRAGTSVNTGELFF. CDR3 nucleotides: TGCAGTGCTAGAGCTTTACTGGGGAGGGCCGGGACTAGCGTAAACACCGGGGAGCTGTTTTTT.

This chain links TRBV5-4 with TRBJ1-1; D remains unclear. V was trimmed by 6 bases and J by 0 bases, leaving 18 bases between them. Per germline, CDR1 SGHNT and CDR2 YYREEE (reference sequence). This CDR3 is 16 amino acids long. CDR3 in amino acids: CASTLASGLMNTEAFF. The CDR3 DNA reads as TGTGCCAGCACCCTAGCATCTGGGCTGATGAACACTGAAGCTTTCTTT.

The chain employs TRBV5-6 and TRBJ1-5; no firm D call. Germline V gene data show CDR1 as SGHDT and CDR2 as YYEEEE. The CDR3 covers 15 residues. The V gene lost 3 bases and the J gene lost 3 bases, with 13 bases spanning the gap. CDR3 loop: CASSSNVRNNQPQHF. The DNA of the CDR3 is TGTGCCAGCAGCTCAAATGTAAGGAACAATCAGCCCCAGCATTTT.

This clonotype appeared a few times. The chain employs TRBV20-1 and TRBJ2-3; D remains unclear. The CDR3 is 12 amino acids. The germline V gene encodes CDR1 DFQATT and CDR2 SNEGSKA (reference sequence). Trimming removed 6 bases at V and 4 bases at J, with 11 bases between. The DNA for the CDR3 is TGCAGTGCCTGGAAGGCGGCAGATACGCAGTATTTT. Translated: CSAWKAADTQYF.

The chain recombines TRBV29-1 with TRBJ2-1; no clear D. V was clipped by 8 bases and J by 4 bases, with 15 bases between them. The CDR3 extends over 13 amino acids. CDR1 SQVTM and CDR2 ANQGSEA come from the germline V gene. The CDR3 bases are TGCAGCCTCGGGCCGCCCAATTACAATGAGCAGTTCTTC. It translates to CSLGPPNYNEQFF.

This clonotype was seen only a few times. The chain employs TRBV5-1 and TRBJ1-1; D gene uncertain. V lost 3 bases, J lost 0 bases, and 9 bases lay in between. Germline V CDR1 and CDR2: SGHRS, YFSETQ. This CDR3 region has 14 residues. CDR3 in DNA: TGCGCCAGCAGCTCGGACGGATTGAACACTGAAGCTTTCTTT. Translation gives CASSSDGLNTEAFF.

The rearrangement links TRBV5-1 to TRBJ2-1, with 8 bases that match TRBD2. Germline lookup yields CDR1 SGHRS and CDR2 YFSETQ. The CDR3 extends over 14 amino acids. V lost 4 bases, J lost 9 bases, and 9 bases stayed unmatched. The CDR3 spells CASSPGLGYREQFF. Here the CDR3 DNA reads TGCGCCAGCAGCCCGGGACTAGGGTACCGTGAGCAGTTCTTC.

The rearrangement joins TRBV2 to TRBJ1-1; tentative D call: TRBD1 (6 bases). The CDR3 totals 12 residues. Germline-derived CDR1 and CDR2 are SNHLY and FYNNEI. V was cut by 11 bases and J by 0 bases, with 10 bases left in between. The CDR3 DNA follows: TGTGCCGGAGGGGGAATGAACACTGAAGCTTTCTTT. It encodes CAGGGMNTEAFF. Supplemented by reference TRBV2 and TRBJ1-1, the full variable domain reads EPEVTQTPSHQVTQMGQEVILRCVPISNHLYFYWYRQILGQKVEFLVSFYNNEISEKSEIFDDQFSVERPDGSNFTLKIRSTKLEDSAMYFCAGGGMNTEAFFGQGTRLTVV.

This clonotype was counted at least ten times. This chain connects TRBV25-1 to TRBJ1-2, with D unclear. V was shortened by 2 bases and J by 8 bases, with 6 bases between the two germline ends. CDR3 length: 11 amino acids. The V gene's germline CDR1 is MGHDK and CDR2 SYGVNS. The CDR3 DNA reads TGTGCCAGCAGTGAAGCGAGGGGCTACACCTTC. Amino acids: CASSEARGYTF.

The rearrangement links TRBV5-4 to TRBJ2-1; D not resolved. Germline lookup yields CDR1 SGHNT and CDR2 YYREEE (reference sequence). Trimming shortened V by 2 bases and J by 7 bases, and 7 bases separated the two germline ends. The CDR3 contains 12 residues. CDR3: CASSFHLNEQFF. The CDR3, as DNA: TGTGCCAGCAGCTTCCATTTAAATGAGCAGTTCTTC.

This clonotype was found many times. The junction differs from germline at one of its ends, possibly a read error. CDR3 sequence (DNA): TGTGCCAGCAGCTTAGCCGTGAACACTGAAGCTTTCTTT. It specifies CASSLAVNTEAFF. The chain employs TRBV5-1 and TRBJ1-1; D remains ambiguous. The CDR3 has 13 residues. Germline lookup yields CDR1 SGHRS and CDR2 YFSETQ.

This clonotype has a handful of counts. CDR3 bases: TGCGCCAGCAGTGAGTCGGGTTTGGGGGACTATGGCTACACCTTC. Translation gives CASSESGLGDYGYTF. This sequence joins TRBV10-2 and TRBJ1-2; D is perhaps TRBD1 (5 bases). This CDR3 is 15 amino acids long. Germline loops: CDR1 WSHSY, CDR2 SAAADI. Trimming took 0 bases from V and 3 from J, leaving 11 bases between them.

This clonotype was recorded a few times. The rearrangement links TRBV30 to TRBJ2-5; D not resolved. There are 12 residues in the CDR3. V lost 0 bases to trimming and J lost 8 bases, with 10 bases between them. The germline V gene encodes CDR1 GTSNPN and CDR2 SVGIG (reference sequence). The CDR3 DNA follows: TGTGCCTGGAGTGTTGGGTGGAGAACCCAGTACTTC. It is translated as CAWSVGWRTQYF.